This paragraph covers one T cell receptor beta chain sequence. Antigen specificity is unknown. This sample was taken from a study of cytomegalovirus exposure and HLA in healthy donors. The J segment lost 7 bases and the V segment lost 2 bases, leaving 11 bases of the junction unmatched. The CDR3 extends over 16 amino acids. CDR1 is SNHLY and CDR2 is FYNNEI in the germline V gene. General study results and limits: The classifier was said to identify cytomegalovirus status with high specificity and sensitivity.

This PCR relied on a set of 60 Vbeta primers and 13 Jbeta primers. Sequenced by immunoSEQ multiplex PCR; TCRdb stores in-frame clones only, minus some. In all, the sample yields about 88,000 clones. V and J are TRBV2 and TRBJ1-5; TRBD1 matches 7 bases. The sample was PBMCs. This TCR came from a girl aged 5-17 years in good health and CMV-seropositive. The CDR3 nucleotides are TGTGCCAGCAGTGAACGCGTAGGGGGCGCGACCCAGCCCCAGCATTTT. Translating gives CASSERVGGATQPQHF.